One and the same sample provided the 15 T cell receptor beta chains below, sequenced in a study of OX40 agonist ivuxolimab in advanced cancers. Profiled with immunoSEQ multiplex PCR; TCRdb holds only in-frame clones, not every one. Here the sample spans approximately 80,000 clones, roughly nine tenths being singletons. The sequenced sample was CD4+ or CD8+ T cells sorted from blood, obtained in a trial of the OX40 agonist ivuxolimab. These receptors all stem from an adult with an advanced solid tumor such as melanoma, head and neck, liver or kidney cancer.

The chain carries TRBV10-3 and TRBJ1-1, with D possibly being TRBD1 (6 bases). The CDR3 runs to 13 residues. CDR1 is ENHRY, CDR2 SYGVKD, per germline. Trimming pared 4 bases from V and 2 bases from J, leaving 8 bases between. CDR3 DNA sequence: TGTGCCATCAGTGGGGGGCTTAACACTGAAGCTTTCTTT. Protein sequence: CAISGGLNTEAFF.

The chain carries TRBV5-4 and TRBJ2-2, with 9 bases aligning to TRBD1. CDR1 and CDR2 (germline): SGHNT, YYREEE (reference sequence). CDR3 length equals 17 residues. J lost 4 bases, V lost 3 bases, and 10 bases had no gene match. In DNA, the CDR3 is TGTGCCAGCAGCTCACACGGGACAGGGCGGCGCACCGGGGAGCTGTTTTTT. It codes for CASSSHGTGRRTGELFF.

In nucleotides, the CDR3 is TGCGCCAGCAGCTCGGGGACAGATTTACGAAATTCACCCCTCCACTTT. Residues: CASSSGTDLRNSPLHF. V gene TRBV5-1 combines with J gene TRBJ1-6, with 7 bases fitting TRBD1. The length of the CDR3 is 16 residues. CDR1 SGHRS and CDR2 YFSETQ come from the germline V gene. Trimming cost V 3 bases and J 7 bases; bases outside gene matches: 10.

This clone showed up just a few times. The chain has TRBV5-1 and TRBJ2-5; D not certain. V lost 0 bases, J lost 5 bases, and 5 bases lay in between. The germline V gene has CDR1 SGHRS and CDR2 YFSETQ. The CDR3 contains 12 residues. DNA for the CDR3: TGCGCCAGCAGCTTGGTAGGGGAGACCCAGTACTTC. Encoded protein: CASSLVGETQYF.

The rearrangement links TRBV18 to TRBJ1-1, with no clear D. The CDR3 loop spans 15 amino acids. Per the germline V gene, CDR1 is KGHSH and CDR2 is LQKENI. The V end lost 3 bases, the J end lost 1 base, and 12 bases lay between the germline ends. The CDR3 sequence: CASSPFPPGNTEAFF. CDR3 nucleotides: TGTGCCAGCTCACCCTTCCCCCCAGGGAACACTGAAGCTTTCTTT.

This chain links TRBV19 with TRBJ2-2; D ambiguous. The V gene lost 6 bases and the J gene lost 7 bases, with 3 bases spanning the gap. The germline V gene has CDR1 LNHDA and CDR2 SQIVND (reference sequence). The CDR3 sequence is 10 residues long. The CDR3 bases are TGTGCCAGTAGGCACGGGGAGCTGTTTTTT. It encodes CASRHGELFF.

V gene TRBV7-8 combines with J gene TRBJ1-5; D is possibly TRBD1 (5 bases). The CDR3 is 11 residues long. Germline V gene data show CDR1 as SGHVS and CDR2 as FQNEAQ. With 6 bases removed from V and 9 bases from J, the gap between germline ends came to 9 bases. CDR3 region: CASSTRGPQHF. In DNA form, the CDR3 reads TGTGCCAGCAGTACGAGGGGGCCCCAGCATTTT.

The rearrangement uses TRBV4-1 and TRBJ1-2; a possible D gene is TRBD1 (5 bases). This CDR3 contains 15 residues. With 3 bases removed from V and 8 bases from J, the gap between germline ends came to 19 bases. In germline, CDR1 is MGHRA, CDR2 YSYEKL. CDR3 loop: CASSHVEFAGKGYTF. DNA for the CDR3: TGCGCCAGCAGCCACGTCGAGTTCGCAGGGAAAGGCTACACCTTC.

The chain uses TRBV5-6 and TRBJ2-7, with D maybe TRBD1 (5 bases). V was shortened by 3 bases and J by 3 bases, with 19 bases between the two germline ends. The CDR3 is 16 amino acids. Germline-derived CDR1 and CDR2 are SGHDT and YYEEEE. The CDR3 DNA is TGTGCCAGCAGCTCCAATCCGGGTCTAGGGGACTACGAGCAGTACTTC. As protein: CASSSNPGLGDYEQYF.

V gene TRBV9 combines with J gene TRBJ2-1, with 10 positions matching TRBD2. Germline V gene sequence: CDR1 SGDLS, CDR2 YYNGEE. V gave up 4 bases and J gave up 6 bases; unmatched junction bases: 7. The CDR3 sequence is 15 residues long. The CDR3 sequence: CASSQRASGSNEQFF. For the CDR3, the DNA is TGTGCCAGCAGCCAAAGGGCTAGCGGGAGCAATGAGCAGTTCTTC.

The genes are TRBV19 and TRBJ2-1, with 16 bases identical to TRBD2. The CDR3 consists of 17 residues. The germline V gene encodes CDR1 LNHDA and CDR2 SQIVND (reference sequence). V lost 10 bases to trimming and J lost 1 base; unmatched junction nucleotides: 7. The CDR3 DNA is TGTGCCACCGGGACTAGCGGGAGGGGGAGGTCCTACAATGAGCAGTTCTTC. Protein: CATGTSGRGRSYNEQFF.

The gene calls are TRBV4-2 and TRBJ1-3, with TRBD1 as a possible D gene (5 bases). The CDR3 is made up of 16 amino acids. Looked up from germline, CDR1 is LGHNA and CDR2 is YNFKEQ. Trimming took 3 bases from V and 5 from J, leaving 17 bases between them. The CDR3 nucleotides read TGTGCCAGCAGCCAGTTGGGGGGGGAGAAGAGAAACACCATATATTTT. Translated: CASSQLGGEKRNTIYF.

The chain links TRBV29-1 to TRBJ1-2; 7 bases are a match to TRBD1. Germline V gene lookup returns CDR1 SQVTM and CDR2 ANQGSEA. Unmatched junction bases numbered 14, after V lost 7 bases and J lost 3 bases. The CDR3 covers 15 residues. CDR3 in DNA: TGCAGCGCATCAACTCAGTGGGGGACAGACTATGGCTACACCTTC. Its translation is CSASTQWGTDYGYTF.

The CDR3 DNA sequence: TGCAGCGGCGAACACAGGGAGCGCAATGGCTACACCTTC. Translated, it gives CSGEHRERNGYTF. The rearrangement joins TRBV29-1 to TRBJ1-2; D is possibly TRBD1 (6 bases). The CDR3 loop spans 13 amino acids. The germline V and J ends were trimmed by 7 bases and 6 bases, with 18 bases remaining between them. Germline V gene sequence: CDR1 SQVTM, CDR2 ANQGSEA. The variable domain in full, completed from reference TRBV29-1 and TRBJ1-2, reads SAVISQKPSRDICQRGTSLTIQCQVDSQVTMMFWYRQQPGQSLTLIATANQGSEATYESGFVIDKFPISRPNLTFSTLTVSNMSPEDSSIYLCSGEHRERNGYTFGSGTRLTVV.

The chain links TRBV7-3 to TRBJ2-1; TRBD2 matches 10 bases. Germline V gene data show CDR1 as SGHTA and CDR2 as FQGTGA. The V gene end was trimmed by 9 bases and the J gene end by 6 bases; junction bases not matched to a gene: 11. This CDR3 is built from 15 residues. CDR3 in amino acids: CASSKREGLGNEQFF. The CDR3 nucleotides are TGTGCCAGTTCGAAGCGGGAGGGCCTCGGCAATGAGCAGTTCTTC.